The 23 T cell receptor beta chains below come from one sample, sequenced in a study of tumor and adjacent non-tumor tissue in lung cancer. The template was RNA from unsorted bulk tissue. A modified ARM-PCR protocol with three rounds of nested PCR amplified TCRbeta. TCRdb used MiXCR to reprocess the multiplex PCR reads, holding one entry per CDR3 protein. The sample consists of around 210,000 distinct CDR3 sequences, roughly 70% of them appearing once. The sequencing input was lung tumor tissue. The receptor source for this set is a man in his sixties with non-small cell lung cancer.

Turning to this clonotype: A much more abundant neighbour one base away suggests this may be a read error. The chain couples TRBV12-3 or TRBV12-4 to TRBJ2-1, with D perhaps matching TRBD1 or TRBD2 (5 bases each). The length of the CDR3 is 15 residues. The CDR3: CASSSTGTRYNEHFF. The CDR3 DNA is TGTGCCAGCAGTTCGACCGGGACGCGCTACAATGAGCATTTCTTC.

In regard to this clonotype: Being one base from a much bigger clone, this may be a read error. This chain uses TRBV20-1 with TRBJ2-3; a weak D match, TRBD1 (6 bases). Germline values: CDR1 DFQATT, CDR2 SNEGSKA (reference sequence). There are 14 residues in the CDR3. Here the CDR3 reads CSAKDQGSTDMQYF. The DNA for the CDR3 is TGCAGTGCCAAAGATCAGGGGAGCACAGATATGCAGTATTTT.

Concerning this clonotype: Mismatch with germline at one junction end may stem from a read error. This chain connects TRBV4-3 to TRBJ1-1; D is ambiguous. Germline V gene sequence: CDR1 LGHNA, CDR2 YSLEER. This CDR3 region has 17 residues. CDR3 DNA sequence: TGCGCCAACAGCCAAGACGTTCCCGGCAGTTTGGGTACTGAAGCTTTCTTT. Its protein product is CANSQDVPGSLGTEAFF.

Note on this clonotype: Mismatch with germline at one junction end may stem from a read error. J is TRBJ2-6 and V is TRBV5-4; D call uncertain. The CDR3 length is 14 residues. In germline, CDR1 is SGHNT, CDR2 YYREEE (reference sequence). This chain's CDR3 is CASGPTSGANVLTF. The CDR3, as DNA: TGTGCCAGCGGCCCCACATCTGGAGCCAACGTCCTGACTTTC. Full variable domain (remainder filled in from reference TRBV5-4 and TRBJ2-6): ETGVTQSPTHLIKTRGQQVTLRCSSQSGHNTVSWYQQALGQGPQFIFQYYREEENGRGNFPPRFSGLQFPNYSSELNVNALELDDSALYLCASGPTSGANVLTFGAGSRLTVL.

This clonotype was recorded many times. The chain employs TRBV6-2 or TRBV6-3 and TRBJ2-1; no clear D gene. Germline V gene lookup returns CDR1 MNHEY and CDR2 SVGEGT. Between the trimmed V and J ends, which lost 6 bases and 8 bases, there was a span of 8 bases. This CDR3 region has 11 residues. CDR3 in amino acids: CASSPKHEQFF. In DNA form, the CDR3 reads TGTGCCAGCAGCCCCAAGCATGAGCAGTTCTTC.

A word on this clonotype: A single base separates this from a much larger clone, so it may be a read error. CDR3 in DNA: TGTGCCAGCAGCCAAGAAGGCGGGGGGGCCGTCAATGAGCAGTTCTTC. Protein product: CASSQEGGGAVNEQFF. This rearrangement joins TRBV4-2 to TRBJ2-5; 9 bases line up with TRBD2. The J call is uncertain, as TRBJ2-1 better fits the DNA end. Germline assignment: CDR1 LGHNA and CDR2 YNFKEQ. The CDR3 loop spans 16 amino acids.

This clonotype was seen just once. A much larger clone differs by one base, so this may be a read error. The gene calls are TRBV6-5 and TRBJ1-1; TRBD1 matches 7 bases. Germline lookup yields CDR1 MNHEY and CDR2 SVGAGI. The CDR3 is 15 amino acids. The CDR3 nucleotides are TGTGCCAGCAATTACTCGACAGGGAGGAACACTGAAGCTTTCTTT. Encoded protein: CASNYSTGRNTEAFF.

This clonotype was picked up a small number of times. A much bigger clone sits one base away, suggesting this may be a read error. CDR3 DNA sequence: TGTGCCCGCAGCTGGGGGGGGCTCGAGCAGTACTTC. Encoded protein: CARSWGGLEQYF. The chain couples TRBV11-2 to TRBJ2-7; possible D gene TRBD2, 7 bases. Germline CDR1 and CDR2: SGHAT and FQNNGV. The CDR3 has 12 residues.

As for this clonotype: A read error may be the cause here, since a much bigger clone is one base away. CDR3 DNA: TGTGCCACCAGTGATCGATGGACTAGCGGGGGGAAACAAGATACCCAGTACTTC. Amino acids: CATSDRWTSGGKQDTQYF. The chain employs TRBV24-1 and TRBJ2-5; 14 bases agree with TRBD2. CDR3 length: 18 residues. Germline V gene sequence: CDR1 KGHDR, CDR2 SFDVKD.

The V gene is TRBV20-1, the J gene TRBJ1-2, with 7 positions matching TRBD1. This CDR3 is 16 amino acids long. V lost 1 base to trimming and J lost 7 bases; unmatched junction nucleotides: 15. The germline CDR1 and CDR2 sequences are DFQATT and SNEGSKA (reference sequence). As DNA, the CDR3 is TGCAGTGCTAGAGTTTTGCCCGGGACAGAGTTCCGTGGCTACACCTTC. Translating gives CSARVLPGTEFRGYTF.

In regard to this clonotype: Given a much more abundant clone one base away, this may be a read error. The chain carries TRBV12-3 or TRBV12-4 and TRBJ2-1, with D tentatively TRBD2 (5 bases). CDR3 length: 13 amino acids. The germline V and J ends were trimmed by 6 bases and 8 bases, with 14 bases remaining between them. CDR3 in DNA: TGTGCCAGCAGGCGGGCCAATTACGATGAGCAGTTCTTC. Translated: CASRRANYDEQFF.

The J gene is TRBJ2-5, the V gene TRBV20-1; D is uncertain. TRBJ2-7 matches the DNA end more closely, so the J call is doubtful. This CDR3 spans 14 amino acids. Per germline, CDR1 DFQATT and CDR2 SNEGSKA (reference sequence). In nucleotides, the CDR3 is TGCAGTGCTAGAGTGCGTGCTAAAGGGTACGAGCAGTACTTC. This codes for CSARVRAKGYEQYF.

As regards this clonotype: The CDR3 end shows no conserved phenylalanine or tryptophan, and so a read error is likely. The chain couples TRBV5-1 to TRBJ2-1; weak D call: TRBD2 (6 bases). In germline, CDR1 is SGHRS, CDR2 YFSETQ. The V gene lost 7 bases and the J gene lost 13 bases, with 18 bases spanning the gap. The CDR3 extends over 12 amino acids. The CDR3, as DNA: TGCGCCAGCTCTAGGTCTAGCGCAATCCAGTTCCTC. This sequence encodes CASSRSSAIQFL.

To note about this clonotype: This may arise from a read error, as a much more abundant clone is one base away. As DNA, the CDR3 is TGCAGTGATGCGAGGGGTTCAGATACGCAGTATTTT. This gives the protein CSDARGSDTQYF. This chain links TRBV20-1 with TRBJ2-3; D tentatively reads TRBD1 or TRBD2 (5 bases each). The CDR3 has 12 amino acids. Germline V gives CDR1 DFQATT, CDR2 SNEGSKA (reference sequence). Trimming shortened V by 7 bases and J by 4 bases, and 12 bases separated the two germline ends.

In its sample, this clonotype was seen once. This may stem from a read error, because a much larger clone lies one nucleotide away. The chain uses TRBV4-1 and TRBJ2-1, with D uncertain. Trimming took off 4 bases at V and 9 bases at J, with 22 bases between the two ends. The length of the CDR3 is 16 residues. Germline V CDR1 and CDR2: MGHRA, YSYEKL. CDR3 sequence reads: CASSLESAGPVTEQFF. The DNA for the CDR3 is TGCGCCAGCAGCCTAGAAAGCGCCGGGCCGGTAACTGAGCAGTTCTTC.

To note about this clonotype: This may stem from a read error, because a much larger clone lies one nucleotide away. CDR3 in DNA: TGCAGTGCTAGCGACGGGGGAGCTTACTACAATGAGCAGTTCTTC. Translated: CSASDGGAYYNEQFF. The V and J genes are TRBV20-1 and TRBJ2-1, with D tentatively TRBD2 (6 bases). Germline V lookup: CDR1 DFQATT, CDR2 SNEGSKA (reference sequence). Deletions cut 3 bases from V and 3 bases from J, with 15 bases between. The CDR3 has 15 amino acids.

This sequence joins TRBV4-1 and TRBJ1-2, with D possibly being TRBD1 (6 bases). This CDR3 contains 15 residues. V dropped 4 bases and J dropped 3 bases, with 15 bases sitting between them. Germline CDR1 is MGHRA and CDR2 is YSYEKL. The CDR3, as DNA: TGCGCCAGCAGCCGGGATCGACAGGAGGACTATGGCTACACCTTC. Protein product: CASSRDRQEDYGYTF.

This clonotype was seen just once. This may come from a read error, since a much larger clone is one base off. The rearrangement joins TRBV11-3 to TRBJ2-3; TRBD2 matches 9 bases. The CDR3 runs 20 residues. The germline V gene has CDR1 SGHNT and CDR2 YENEEA. CDR3 residues: CVSSFQLAVSGRNSTDTQYF. CDR3 nucleotides: TGTGTCAGCAGCTTTCAGCTAGCGGTAAGCGGGAGGAATAGCACAGATACGCAGTATTTT. The full variable domain, with the rest looked up from reference TRBV11-3 and TRBJ2-3, is EAGVVQSPRYKIIEKKQPVAFWCNPISGHNTLYWYLQNLGQGPELLIRYENEEAVDDSQLPKDRFSAERLKGVDSTLKIQPAELGDSAVYLCVSSFQLAVSGRNSTDTQYFGPGTRLTVL.

The chain recombines TRBV11-3 with TRBJ2-3; TRBD1 might be the D (6 bases). Looked up from germline, CDR1 is SGHNT and CDR2 is YENEEA. This CDR3 contains 15 residues. The ends were cut back, 3 bases at V and 5 bases at J, with 15 bases in the middle. This CDR3 reads CASSFRQALIDTQYF. The CDR3 nucleotides read TGTGCCAGCAGCTTTAGACAGGCTTTGATAGATACGCAGTATTTT.

A remark on this clonotype: Just one base apart from a much larger clone, this may be a read error. V gene TRBV20-1 combines with J gene TRBJ2-3; 9 nucleotides line up with TRBD2. Per the germline V gene, CDR1 is DFQATT and CDR2 is SNEGSKA (reference sequence). CDR3 length equals 18 residues. CDR3 protein: CSAIPLSGSLRSTDMQYF. Written as DNA, the CDR3 is TGCAGTGCTATCCCCCTTAGCGGGAGCCTGCGTAGCACAGATATGCAGTATTTT.

As regards this clonotype: Here the CDR3 omits its conserved ending phenylalanine or tryptophan, so a read error is the likely source. This chain joins TRBV29-1 and TRBJ2-1, with D possibly TRBD2 on 7 matching bases. From germline, CDR1 is SQVTM and CDR2 ANQGSEA. The CDR3 length is 17 residues. CDR3 protein: CSVEGGGGRMDHNEQFS. In DNA form, the CDR3 reads TGTAGCGTTGAAGGGGGGGGAGGTAGGATGGATCACAATGAGCAGTTCTCC.

A note on this clonotype: This sequence may be a read error, since a much larger clone differs from it by one base. The rearrangement joins TRBV20-1 to TRBJ2-7, with 9 bases matching TRBD2. In germline, CDR1 is DFQATT, CDR2 SNEGSKA (reference sequence). The CDR3 consists of 14 residues. The CDR3 loop is CSAKLAGPSCEQYF. CDR3 nucleotide sequence: TGCAGTGCAAAACTAGCGGGCCCATCCTGCGAGCAGTACTTC.

About this clonotype: A read error is possible here, since a much larger clone lies one base away. The V and J genes are TRBV20-1 and TRBJ2-1; TRBD2 matches 9 bases. CDR3 size: 14 residues. Per the germline V gene, CDR1 is DFQATT and CDR2 is SNEGSKA (reference sequence). CDR3 sequence (DNA): TGCAGTGCTAGAGAGGATAGCGGGAGAAATGAGCATTTCTTC. Residues: CSAREDSGRNEHFF.